One sample yielded the 6 T cell receptor beta chains listed below, sequenced in a study of blood T cells in healthy people across ages (dated by TCRdb to about 2015). Library generation was performed with 5' RACE. TCRdb names Illumina HiSeq 2500 as the instrument used. A second roughly 6 to 12 cycle PCR used a sample-barcoded 5' primer and a J-beta primer mix. The public reads were reanalyzed by TCRdb: fastp trimming at Q25, MiXCR alignment, in-frame beta chains only. Rows merge per CDR3 protein into single entries with the most common DNA and genes. In this sample the table shows some 1 million distinct CDR3 sequences, less than 50% of which occur a single time. Around 18% of the sample goes to the ten largest clones. The sequencing input was blood. The origin of the receptors is a woman aged 55-70 years in good health.

The chain employs TRBV6-5 and TRBJ2-7; 10 nucleotides line up with TRBD2. Germline V gene data show CDR1 as MNHEY and CDR2 as SVGAGI. The CDR3 length is 15 residues. V lost 3 bases and J lost 7; bases outside the gene matches: 9. The CDR3 coding sequence is TGTGCCAGCAGTTATGGGCTAGCGGGAGATAATGAGCAGTACTTC. Amino acid sequence: CASSYGLAGDNEQYF.

The rearrangement joins TRBV7-3 to TRBJ2-1, with 16 bases aligning to TRBD2. The CDR3 covers 16 residues. The germline V gene has CDR1 SGHTA and CDR2 FQGTGA. The junction had 8 bases not matched to a gene; V was cut back by 5 bases and J by 10 bases. CDR3 region: CASSQGLAGGSREQFF. In DNA form, the CDR3 reads TGTGCCAGCAGCCAGGGACTAGCGGGAGGGAGTAGGGAGCAGTTCTTC.

The chain carries TRBV5-1 and TRBJ2-3; 7 nucleotides agree with TRBD1. V lost 4 bases to trimming and J lost 4 bases; unmatched junction nucleotides: 9. Germline V gene data show CDR1 as SGHRS and CDR2 as YFSETQ. The CDR3 is 15 residues long. CDR3 in DNA: TGCGCCAGCAGCACGCTTGACAGGGTGGCAGATACGCAGTATTTT. Its protein is CASSTLDRVADTQYF.

This clonotype was seen only once. This chain joins TRBV3-1 and TRBJ2-2, with no clear D. The length of the CDR3 is 12 residues. CDR1 is LGHDT, CDR2 YNNKEL, per germline (reference sequence). The ends were cut back, 2 bases at V and 5 bases at J, with 3 bases in the middle. For the CDR3, the DNA is TGTGCCAGCAGCCAAAGTACCGGGGAGCTGTTTTTT. It codes for CASSQSTGELFF.

The chain is built from TRBV6-2 or TRBV6-3 and TRBJ2-3, with 9 bases lining up with TRBD1. There are 14 residues in the CDR3. V shed 6 bases, J shed 5 bases, and the junction held 6 bases outside the gene matches. The V gene's germline CDR1 is MNHEY and CDR2 SVGEGT. This CDR3 is CASSTTTGGDTQYF. DNA of the CDR3: TGTGCCAGCAGCACGACGACAGGGGGAGATACGCAGTATTTT.

This sequence joins TRBV10-2 and TRBJ1-2; 8 nucleotides line up with TRBD1. Losses at the gene ends were 3 bases for V and 4 bases for J; bases not matched to a gene: 7. This CDR3 has 15 amino acids. Germline CDR1 and CDR2: WSHSY and SAAADI. The CDR3 nucleotides are TGCGCCAGCAGTGATAAGTCAGGGGGCAGCTATGGCTACACCTTC. This sequence encodes CASSDKSGGSYGYTF.